The 14 T cell receptor beta chains below come from one sample, sequenced in a study of vaccination effects on CD4 cells after COVID-19. No antigen is known for these receptors. Clones were read by immunoSEQ multiplex PCR, and TCRdb kept only the in-frame ones, dropping some. The table has tens of thousands of clones, around 74% seen once. Having been cultured for approximately ten days, the cells underwent CD4+ T cell isolation. Infection with SARS-CoV-2 occurred in the person between March and December 2020, and PCR confirmed it. Two-dose vaccination with either BNT162b2 or mRNA-1273 was given to the participants. Sample: CD4+ T cells from PBMCs cultured without peptide, taken after COVID-19 vaccination. The receptors shown here come from a human donor who had a prior SARS-CoV-2 infection.

CDR3 bases: TGTGCCAGCAGCCCCTCAGGGGTCAAAGCTTTCTTT. Protein sequence: CASSPSGVKAFF. The J gene is TRBJ1-1, the V gene TRBV7-9; D is possibly TRBD1 (6 bases). This CDR3 contains 12 residues. V lost 5 bases, J lost 9 bases, and 13 bases lay in between. CDR1 and CDR2 (germline): SEHNR, FQNEAQ (reference sequence).

The chain carries TRBV2 and TRBJ1-1; unclear D gene. Germline V gene lookup returns CDR1 SNHLY and CDR2 FYNNEI. Trimming pared 6 bases from V and 2 bases from J, leaving 4 bases between. The CDR3 is 11 residues long. The CDR3 reads CASRSNTEAFF. DNA of the CDR3: TGTGCCAGCAGGTCAAACACTGAAGCTTTCTTT. The variable domain in full, completed from reference TRBV2 and TRBJ1-1, reads EPEVTQTPSHQVTQMGQEVILRCVPISNHLYFYWYRQILGQKVEFLVSFYNNEISEKSEIFDDQFSVERPDGSNFTLKIRSTKLEDSAMYFCASRSNTEAFFGQGTRLTVV.

This clone was seen more than once but under ten times. V usage is TRBV6-4 and J usage is TRBJ2-1; 7 bases agree with TRBD2. V was pared by 0 bases and J by 9 bases, with 11 bases of the junction left unmatched. The germline gives CDR1 MRHNA, CDR2 SNTAGT. This CDR3 is built from 16 residues. CDR3 loop: CASSDSSESWGGEQFF. The CDR3, as DNA: TGTGCCAGCAGTGACTCGAGTGAGTCTTGGGGGGGTGAGCAGTTCTTC.

The chain uses TRBV7-2 and TRBJ2-2; tentative D call: TRBD1 (6 bases). The V gene's germline CDR1 is SGHTA and CDR2 FQGNSA. The CDR3 has 16 amino acids. The ends were cut back, 5 bases at V and 0 bases at J, with 13 bases in the middle. The CDR3 here is CASSASGQSNTGELFF. CDR3 nucleotides: TGTGCCAGCAGCGCATCGGGACAATCGAACACCGGGGAGCTGTTTTTT.

The V gene is TRBV7-3, the J gene TRBJ2-3; 7 nucleotides align to TRBD1. Trimming removed 2 bases from V and 1 base from J; junction bases left unmatched: 3. Germline V gene lookup returns CDR1 SGHTA and CDR2 FQGTGA. CDR3 length: 15 amino acids. CDR3 amino acids: CASSLDRDRTDTQYF. The DNA for the CDR3 is TGTGCCAGCAGCTTAGACAGGGACCGCACAGATACGCAGTATTTT. Based on the CDR3 plus reference TRBV7-3 and TRBJ2-3, the full variable domain is GAGVSQTPSNKVTEKGKYVELRCDPISGHTALYWYRQSLGQGPEFLIYFQGTGAADDSGLPNDRFFAVRPEGSVSTLKIQRTERGDSAVYLCASSLDRDRTDTQYFGPGTRLTVL.

The rearrangement uses TRBV7-2 and TRBJ1-1; D is perhaps TRBD1 (6 bases). The ends were cut back, 2 bases at V and 4 bases at J, with 11 bases in the middle. There are 14 residues in the CDR3. CDR1 is SGHTA, CDR2 FQGNSA, per germline. The CDR3 protein is CASSLYRVGTEAFF. For the CDR3, the DNA is TGTGCCAGCAGCTTATACAGGGTGGGCACTGAAGCTTTCTTT.

The rearrangement joins TRBV29-1 to TRBJ2-5; D gene uncertain. V lost 6 bases and J lost 5, with 19 bases in between. The CDR3 length is 14 residues. Per the germline V gene, CDR1 is SQVTM and CDR2 is ANQGSEA. CDR3 bases: TGCAGCGTCGCAGTTTCTTCCACGAGGGAGACCCAGTACTTC. It yields the protein CSVAVSSTRETQYF.

V and J are TRBV6-6 and TRBJ2-1; the match to TRBD2 covers 11 bases. The CDR3 has 15 residues. Per germline, CDR1 MNHNY and CDR2 SVGAGI (reference sequence). The J segment lost 2 bases and the V segment lost 5 bases, leaving 2 bases of the junction unmatched. In DNA, the CDR3 is TGTGCCAGCAGTCAACTAGCGGGAGCCTACAATGAGCAGTTCTTC. This gives the protein CASSQLAGAYNEQFF.

As concerns this clone: The junction departs from the called germline gene at one end, perhaps through a read error. The chain links TRBV7-2 to TRBJ2-1, with D uncertain. Germline V CDR1 and CDR2: SGHTA, FQGNSA. The CDR3 is 15 amino acids. The CDR3 protein is CASRLGPDSYNEQFF. CDR3 coding DNA: TGTGCCAGCAGATTAGGTCCGGACTCCTACAATGAGCAGTTCTTC.

V is TRBV5-4 and J is TRBJ2-5, with 7 bases aligning to TRBD1. Germline CDR1 SGHNT, CDR2 YYREEE (reference sequence). This CDR3 comprises 14 residues. V gave up 3 bases and J gave up 3 bases; unmatched junction bases: 5. CDR3 DNA: TGTGCCAGCAGCTCCGGGACAGTTAAAGAGACCCAGTACTTC. Protein product: CASSSGTVKETQYF. Drawing the rest from reference TRBV5-4 and TRBJ2-5, the complete variable domain is ETGVTQSPTHLIKTRGQQVTLRCSSQSGHNTVSWYQQALGQGPQFIFQYYREEENGRGNFPPRFSGLQFPNYSSELNVNALELDDSALYLCASSSGTVKETQYFGPGTRLLVL.

This clone was seen a few times. The chain couples TRBV2 to TRBJ1-4, with D possibly matching TRBD1 (5 bases). With 7 bases removed from V and 6 bases from J, the gap between germline ends came to 15 bases. The V gene's germline CDR1 is SNHLY and CDR2 FYNNEI. CDR3 length: 14 residues. The CDR3 sequence: CASKGSLGDEKLFF. The CDR3, as DNA: TGTGCCAGCAAGGGGAGCCTCGGAGATGAAAAACTGTTTTTT.

The CDR3 loop reads CSVSGRAGSEDNEQFF. The CDR3 DNA reads as TGCAGCGTATCTGGGAGAGCGGGGAGCGAGGACAATGAGCAGTTCTTC. This chain uses TRBV29-1 with TRBJ2-1; 7 nucleotides match TRBD2. J was trimmed by 5 bases and V by 6 bases; bases with no gene match: 16. The germline gives CDR1 SQVTM, CDR2 ANQGSEA. The CDR3 has 16 amino acids.

This CDR3 reads CASSLVFRGSLANEKLFF. Here the CDR3 DNA reads TGTGCCAGCAGCTTAGTGTTTCGGGGTTCGTTGGCTAATGAAAAACTGTTTTTT. V gene TRBV7-8 combines with J gene TRBJ1-4, with D hard to call. Germline assignment: CDR1 SGHVS and CDR2 FQNEAQ. There are 18 residues in the CDR3. V lost 1 base, J lost 3 bases, and 18 bases lay in between.

The chain couples TRBV3-1 (or the pseudogene TRBV3-2) to TRBJ1-5; unclear D gene. This CDR3 spans 14 amino acids. V dropped 4 bases and J dropped 3 bases, with 10 bases sitting between them. CDR1 and CDR2 (germline): LGHDT, YNNKEL (reference sequence). CDR3 in DNA: TGTGCCAGCAGCCCAGGACTTCACAATCAGCCCCAGCATTTT. It is translated as CASSPGLHNQPQHF.